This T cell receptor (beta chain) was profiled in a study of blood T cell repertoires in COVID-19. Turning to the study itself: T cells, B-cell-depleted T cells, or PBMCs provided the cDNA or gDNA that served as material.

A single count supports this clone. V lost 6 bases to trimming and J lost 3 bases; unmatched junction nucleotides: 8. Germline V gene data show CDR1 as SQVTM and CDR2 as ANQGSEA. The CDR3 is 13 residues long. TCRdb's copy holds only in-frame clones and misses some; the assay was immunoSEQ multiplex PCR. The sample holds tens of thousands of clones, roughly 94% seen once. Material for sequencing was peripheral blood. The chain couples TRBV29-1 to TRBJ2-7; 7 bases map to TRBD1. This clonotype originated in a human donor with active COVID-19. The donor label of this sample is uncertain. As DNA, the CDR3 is TGCAGCGTGCTCGCTGCAGGGGGCTACGAGCAGTACTTC. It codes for CSVLAAGGYEQYF.